This entry lists 30 T cell receptor beta chains sequenced from one sample in a study of cytomegalovirus exposure and HLA in healthy donors. PCR was performed using 60 Vbeta and 13 Jbeta primers. Measured with immunoSEQ multiplex PCR; TCRdb has only the in-frame clones, and not every one. Found here are about 300,000 clones, roughly 89% of them singletons; the top ten hold around 4%. Specimen: PBMCs. The origin of the receptors is a man aged 35 to 55 in good health and CMV-seropositive.

The chain employs TRBV6-5 and TRBJ2-7, with 8 bases fitting TRBD2. CDR1 is MNHEY and CDR2 is SVGAGI in the germline V gene. There are 14 residues in the CDR3. The junction had 4 bases not matched to a gene; V was cut back by 6 bases and J by 0 bases. CDR3: CASSYGLASYEQYF. The CDR3 nucleotides read TGTGCCAGCAGCTACGGACTAGCCTCCTACGAGCAGTACTTC.

This clone was detected only a few times. The CDR3 region is CASSLSTGKKNTEAFF. The CDR3 bases are TGTGCCAGCAGCCTATCGACAGGGAAGAAGAACACTGAAGCTTTCTTT. The chain employs TRBV5-8 and TRBJ1-1; 7 bases are shared with TRBD1. Germline values: CDR1 SGHTS, CDR2 YDEGEE. V gave up 4 bases and J gave up 1 base; unmatched junction bases: 10. This CDR3 has 16 residues. The full variable domain, with the rest looked up from reference TRBV5-8 and TRBJ1-1, is EAGVTQSPTHLIKTRGQQATLRCSPISGHTSVYWYQQALGLGLQFLLWYDEGEERNRGNFPPRFSGRQFPNYSSELNVNALELEDSALYLCASSLSTGKKNTEAFFGQGTRLTVV.

Comments on this clone: A read error may produce the germline difference seen at one junction end. This chain uses TRBV7-9 with TRBJ2-7; 10 bases map to TRBD2. The V gene's germline CDR1 is SEHNR and CDR2 FQNEAQ (reference sequence). The CDR3 is 18 amino acids. The CDR3 protein is CSSSFPRGAGLAIYEQYF. The CDR3 DNA follows: TGTTCCAGCAGCTTCCCTAGGGGGGCGGGACTAGCGATTTACGAGCAGTACTTC.

V and J are TRBV28 and TRBJ2-1; 7 bases fit TRBD1. CDR1 is MDHEN, CDR2 SYDVKM, per germline. Germline trimming cut 2 bases from V and 4 bases from J; bases unmatched to any gene: 11. The CDR3 loop spans 17 amino acids. The CDR3 region is CASSLRAGGHPYNEQFF. The CDR3 DNA is TGTGCCAGCAGTTTAAGGGCAGGGGGTCATCCTTACAATGAGCAGTTCTTC.

The chain carries TRBV7-2 and TRBJ2-7; TRBD2 aligns across 13 bases. The CDR3 sequence is 15 residues long. The germline gives CDR1 SGHTA, CDR2 FQGNSA. V dropped 1 base and J dropped 7; count of bases not matched to a gene: 4. Written as DNA, the CDR3 is TGTGCCAGCAGCTTAGGGGGACTAGCGGGACCAGAGCAGTACTTC. This codes for CASSLGGLAGPEQYF.

This rearrangement joins TRBV18 to TRBJ1-4; maybe TRBD1 (6 bases). Between the trimmed V and J ends, which lost 5 bases and 2 bases, there was a span of 15 bases. Per the germline V gene, CDR1 is KGHSH and CDR2 is LQKENI. This CDR3 contains 16 residues. CDR3 sequence (DNA): TGTGCCAGCTCATTAACAGGGACAAACACTAATGAAAAACTGTTTTTT. It translates to CASSLTGTNTNEKLFF.

The chain carries TRBV30 and TRBJ2-1, with 12 positions matching TRBD2. The CDR3 loop spans 18 amino acids. V shed 0 bases, J shed 2 bases, and the junction held 8 bases outside the gene matches. CDR1 and CDR2 (germline): GTSNPN, SVGIG (reference sequence). The chain's CDR3 is CAWSVESASGRAYNEQFF. The CDR3 coding sequence is TGTGCCTGGAGTGTAGAATCGGCTAGCGGGAGGGCCTACAATGAGCAGTTCTTC.

J is TRBJ2-3 and V is TRBV25-1, with a weak D call TRBD1 (6 bases). Germline-derived CDR1 and CDR2 are MGHDK and SYGVNS. With 5 bases removed from V and 3 bases from J, the gap between germline ends came to 15 bases. This CDR3 is built from 15 residues. CDR3 residues: CASSNDQGWTDTQYF. The CDR3 bases are TGTGCCAGCAGTAACGACCAGGGGTGGACAGATACGCAGTATTTT.

This clone was counted a few times. J is TRBJ1-5 and V is TRBV4-1; a possible D gene is TRBD1 (5 bases). Between the trimmed V and J ends, which lost 5 bases and 7 bases, there was a span of 12 bases. Germline-derived CDR1 and CDR2 are MGHRA and YSYEKL. The CDR3 has 13 residues. In DNA form, the CDR3 reads TGCGCCAGCAGCATCAGGGCCGAACAGCCCCAGCATTTT. Its protein is CASSIRAEQPQHF.

V gene TRBV18 combines with J gene TRBJ2-7; 10 bases map to TRBD1. This CDR3 contains 14 residues. Germline V gives CDR1 KGHSH, CDR2 LQKENI. V was clipped by 3 bases and J by 3 bases; unmatched bases: 2. The CDR3 DNA sequence: TGTGCCAGCTCACCGACAGGGGGCAACTACGAGCAGTACTTC. It yields the protein CASSPTGGNYEQYF.

The chain joins TRBV27 to TRBJ2-1; D is possibly TRBD2 (5 bases). The germline V gene encodes CDR1 MNHEY and CDR2 SMNVEV (reference sequence). The V end lost 5 bases, the J end lost 1 base, and 18 bases lay between the germline ends. The CDR3 spans 17 residues. The CDR3 reads CASSTEGRVPSYNEQFF. CDR3 bases: TGTGCCAGCAGTACGGAAGGGCGGGTTCCGTCCTACAATGAGCAGTTCTTC.

The chain links TRBV6-6 to TRBJ1-2; D not certain. Trimming removed 0 bases from V and 0 bases from J, with 5 bases in between. Germline V gene sequence: CDR1 MNHNY, CDR2 SVGAGI (reference sequence). The CDR3 extends over 14 amino acids. This chain's CDR3 is CASSYSRANYGYTF. CDR3 coding DNA: TGTGCCAGCAGTTACTCGAGGGCTAACTATGGCTACACCTTC.

This rearrangement joins TRBV7-8 to TRBJ2-7; D not certain. The germline CDR1 and CDR2 sequences are SGHVS and FQNEAQ. The CDR3 is 15 residues long. The V end was cut by 1 base, the J end by 0 bases, with 10 bases between. The DNA of the CDR3 is TGTGCCAGCAGCTTAGAAGGAGACGGCTCCTACGAGCAGTACTTC. This gives the protein CASSLEGDGSYEQYF.

This clone showed up just a few times. This chain uses TRBV27 with TRBJ1-1; TRBD1 aligns across 9 bases. V was pared by 4 bases and J by 0 bases, with 6 bases of the junction left unmatched. This CDR3 is built from 16 residues. The germline gives CDR1 MNHEY, CDR2 SMNVEV (reference sequence). CDR3 DNA sequence: TGTGCCAGCAGTTCCGGGACAGGGATATTGAACACTGAAGCTTTCTTT. It translates to CASSSGTGILNTEAFF.

The chain recombines TRBV11-2 with TRBJ2-7, with D perhaps matching TRBD2 (6 bases). Trimming pared 3 bases from V and 6 bases from J, leaving 12 bases between. Per germline, CDR1 SGHAT and CDR2 FQNNGV. The CDR3 runs to 13 residues. In DNA, the CDR3 is TGTGCCAGCAGCTTGGGACTGTCTTCCGAGCAGTACTTC. The encoded protein is CASSLGLSSEQYF.

J is TRBJ2-2 and V is TRBV6-6, with 10 bases that match TRBD2. The CDR3 contains 16 residues. CDR1 is MNHNY and CDR2 is SVGAGI in the germline V gene (reference sequence). V shed 2 bases, J shed 4 bases, and the junction held 4 bases outside the gene matches. CDR3 sequence (DNA): TGTGCCAGCAGTTACCGTAGCGGGAGGACCACCGGGGAGCTGTTTTTT. Residues: CASSYRSGRTTGELFF.

Comments on this clone: Its ends do not fully match the called genes, so a read error is possible. The chain couples TRBV7-9 to TRBJ2-7, with TRBD2 identical over 12 bases. The CDR3 runs 15 residues. Germline lookup yields CDR1 SEHNR and CDR2 FQNEAQ (reference sequence). In nucleotides, the CDR3 is TGTTCCAGCATCAAAGGACTAGCGGGGACCTACGAGCAGTACTTC. This codes for CSSIKGLAGTYEQYF.

The chain uses TRBV7-3 and TRBJ2-1; 16 positions agree with TRBD2. Germline V gives CDR1 SGHTA, CDR2 FQGTGA. V lost 5 bases, J lost 9 bases, and 7 bases stayed unmatched. The CDR3 length is 16 residues. In nucleotides, the CDR3 is TGTGCCAGCAGCGCCGGGACTAGCGGGAGGGCCCTTGAGCAGTTCTTC. This translates into CASSAGTSGRALEQFF. The whole variable domain, remainder taken from reference TRBV7-3 and TRBJ2-1, is GAGVSQTPSNKVTEKGKYVELRCDPISGHTALYWYRQSLGQGPEFLIYFQGTGAADDSGLPNDRFFAVRPEGSVSTLKIQRTERGDSAVYLCASSAGTSGRALEQFFGPGTRLTVL.

The chain has TRBV20-1 and TRBJ2-1; D is unclear. CDR1 DFQATT and CDR2 SNEGSKA come from the germline V gene (reference sequence). V was pared by 6 bases and J by 7 bases, with 10 bases between. This CDR3 is 11 amino acids long. This CDR3 is CSAWSMNEQFF. For the CDR3, the DNA is TGCAGTGCCTGGAGTATGAATGAGCAGTTCTTC.

The CDR3, as DNA: TGTGCCAGCAGCTGGTACAGGGAAGTCGAGCAGTACTTC. It encodes CASSWYREVEQYF. This chain links TRBV7-9 with TRBJ2-7; D is possibly TRBD1 (6 bases). Per the germline V gene, CDR1 is SEHNR and CDR2 is FQNEAQ (reference sequence). The CDR3 totals 13 residues. The ends were cut back, 4 bases at V and 6 bases at J, with 13 bases in the middle.

The rearrangement joins TRBV14 to TRBJ2-1; TRBD2 matches at 12 bases. This CDR3 region has 19 residues. The V segment lost 4 bases and the J segment 4 bases; nucleotides outside the gene matches: 14. The germline CDR1 and CDR2 sequences are SGHDN and FVKESK. CDR3 amino acids: CASSLFQGLAGRSYNEQFF. As DNA, the CDR3 is TGTGCCAGCAGCCTTTTTCAGGGACTAGCGGGCCGATCGTACAATGAGCAGTTCTTC.

The CDR3 DNA follows: TGCAGCGTTGTGGGGCTAGCGGGAGTGGCCGTCTACGAGCAGTACTTC. This encodes CSVVGLAGVAVYEQYF. The chain combines TRBV29-1 with TRBJ2-7; 10 nucleotides match TRBD2. This CDR3 comprises 16 residues. Germline lookup yields CDR1 SQVTM and CDR2 ANQGSEA. V was pared by 4 bases and J by 3 bases, with 12 bases of the junction left unmatched.

The CDR3 DNA is TGTGCCAGCAGCAACAGCGGGAGTGGTTCCTACGAGCAGTACTTC. Amino acids: CASSNSGSGSYEQYF. The chain uses TRBV6-5 and TRBJ2-7; 8 nucleotides align to TRBD2. Germline assignment: CDR1 MNHEY and CDR2 SVGAGI. The CDR3 totals 15 residues. V gave up 6 bases and J gave up 1 base; unmatched junction bases: 8.

Concerning this clone itself: Other DNA sequences of this sample code for an identical CDR3. The V and J genes are TRBV27 and TRBJ2-7; the D gene is possibly TRBD2 (5 bases). The CDR3 totals 13 residues. Trimming left V 6 bases short and J 1 base short, with 10 bases between. Looked up from germline, CDR1 is MNHEY and CDR2 is SMNVEV (reference sequence). In DNA, the CDR3 is TGTGCCAGCAGAACCAGCGGATCCTACGAGCAGTACTTC. This translates into CASRTSGSYEQYF.

The rearrangement uses TRBV9 and TRBJ2-3, with D perhaps matching TRBD1 (6 bases). The CDR3 extends over 15 amino acids. Germline assignment: CDR1 SGDLS and CDR2 YYNGEE. V was clipped by 0 bases and J by 4 bases, with 12 bases between them. The CDR3 region has the DNA TGTGCCAGCAGCGTAGGTACAGGGTGGGCAGATACGCAGTATTTT. Residues: CASSVGTGWADTQYF.

This clone showed up just once. The CDR3 reads CASSAGTTTEGTQYF. CDR3 nucleotide sequence: TGTGCCAGCAGTGCCGGGACTACCACAGAGGGTACGCAGTATTTT. The chain employs TRBV2 and TRBJ2-3; TRBD2 matches 7 bases. The junction had 12 bases not matched to a gene; V was cut back by 4 bases and J by 8 bases. This CDR3 has 15 residues. Germline V CDR1 and CDR2: SNHLY, FYNNEI.

This clone was counted a single time. This sequence joins TRBV15 and TRBJ2-6; weak D call: TRBD1 (5 bases). Germline values: CDR1 LNHNV, CDR2 YYDKDF (reference sequence). V lost 5 bases, J lost 0 bases, and 14 bases lay in between. The CDR3 runs to 17 residues. CDR3 coding DNA: TGTGCCACCAGCGGTGGAGCAGGGCTCTCTGGGGCCAACGTCCTGACTTTC. As protein: CATSGGAGLSGANVLTF.

The genes are TRBV19 and TRBJ2-7, with 11 bases matching TRBD1. V shed 5 bases, J shed 3 bases, and the junction held 9 bases outside the gene matches. Germline V gives CDR1 LNHDA, CDR2 SQIVND (reference sequence). This CDR3 spans 16 amino acids. The CDR3 loop is CASSFGPGQGGYEQYF. The CDR3 DNA sequence: TGTGCCAGTAGTTTCGGACCGGGACAGGGGGGCTACGAGCAGTACTTC.

V is TRBV5-6 and J is TRBJ1-4; 8 nucleotides agree with TRBD1. The V gene end was trimmed by 1 base and the J gene end by 4 bases; junction bases not matched to a gene: 6. This CDR3 is built from 16 residues. Per germline, CDR1 SGHDT and CDR2 YYEEEE. The DNA for the CDR3 is TGTGCCAGCAGCTTGCAGGGGGCGGGAGATAATGAAAAACTGTTTTTT. It specifies CASSLQGAGDNEKLFF.

The count of this clone is one. This chain connects TRBV29-1 to TRBJ1-2, with TRBD1 matching 9 bases. CDR1 and CDR2 (germline): SQVTM, ANQGSEA. V was pared by 5 bases and J by 7 bases, with 8 bases of the junction left unmatched. The CDR3 runs 13 residues. CDR3 sequence (DNA): TGCAGCGTTCGGACAGGGGACGTCTCTGGCTACACCTTC. This codes for CSVRTGDVSGYTF.